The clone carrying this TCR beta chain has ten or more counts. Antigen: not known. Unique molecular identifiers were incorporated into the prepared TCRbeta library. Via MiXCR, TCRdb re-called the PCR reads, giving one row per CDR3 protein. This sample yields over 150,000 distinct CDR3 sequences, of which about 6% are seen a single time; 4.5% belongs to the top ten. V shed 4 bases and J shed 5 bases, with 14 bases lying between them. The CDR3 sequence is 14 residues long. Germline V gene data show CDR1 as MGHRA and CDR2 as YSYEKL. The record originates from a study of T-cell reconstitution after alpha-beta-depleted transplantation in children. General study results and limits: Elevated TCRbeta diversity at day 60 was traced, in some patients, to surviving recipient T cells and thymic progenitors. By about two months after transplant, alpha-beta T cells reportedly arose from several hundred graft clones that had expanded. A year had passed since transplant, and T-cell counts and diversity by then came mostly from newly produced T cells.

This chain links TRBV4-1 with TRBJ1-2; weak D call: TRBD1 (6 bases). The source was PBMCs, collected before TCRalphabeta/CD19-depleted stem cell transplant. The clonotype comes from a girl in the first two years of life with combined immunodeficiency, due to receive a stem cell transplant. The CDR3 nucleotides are TGCGCCAGCAGCCCTCCCGGAGGACAGTATGGCTACACCTTC. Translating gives CASSPPGGQYGYTF.